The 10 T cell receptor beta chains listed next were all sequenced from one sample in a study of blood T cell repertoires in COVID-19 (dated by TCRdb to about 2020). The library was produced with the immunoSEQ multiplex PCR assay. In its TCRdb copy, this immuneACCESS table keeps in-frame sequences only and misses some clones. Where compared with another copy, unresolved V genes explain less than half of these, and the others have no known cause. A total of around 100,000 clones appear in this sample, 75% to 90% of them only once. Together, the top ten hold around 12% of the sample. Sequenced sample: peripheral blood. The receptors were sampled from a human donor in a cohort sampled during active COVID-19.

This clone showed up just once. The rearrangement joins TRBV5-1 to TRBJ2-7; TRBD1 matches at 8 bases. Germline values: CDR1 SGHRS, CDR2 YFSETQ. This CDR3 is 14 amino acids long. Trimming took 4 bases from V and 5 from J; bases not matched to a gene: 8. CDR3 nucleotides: TGCGCCAGCAGCGCCACTACAGGGGGACACGAGCAGTACTTC. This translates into CASSATTGGHEQYF.

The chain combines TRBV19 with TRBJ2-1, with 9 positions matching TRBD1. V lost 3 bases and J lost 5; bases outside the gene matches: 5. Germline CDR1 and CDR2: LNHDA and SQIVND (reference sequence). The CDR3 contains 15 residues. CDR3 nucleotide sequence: TGTGCCAGTAGTATCCGACAGGGGGGAAACAATGAGCAGTTCTTC. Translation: CASSIRQGGNNEQFF.

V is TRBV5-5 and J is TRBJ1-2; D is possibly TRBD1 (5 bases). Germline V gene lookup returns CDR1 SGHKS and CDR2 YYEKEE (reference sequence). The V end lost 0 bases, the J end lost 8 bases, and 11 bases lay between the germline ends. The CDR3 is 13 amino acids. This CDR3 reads CASSLGGGLGYTF. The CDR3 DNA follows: TGTGCCAGCAGCTTGGGCGGGGGTTTGGGCTACACCTTC.

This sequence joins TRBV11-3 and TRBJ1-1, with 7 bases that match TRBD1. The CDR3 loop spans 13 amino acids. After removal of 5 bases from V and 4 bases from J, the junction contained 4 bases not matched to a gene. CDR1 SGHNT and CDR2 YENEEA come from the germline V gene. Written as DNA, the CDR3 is TGTGCCAGCAGCCAGGGGGTAAGCACTGAAGCTTTCTTT. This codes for CASSQGVSTEAFF.

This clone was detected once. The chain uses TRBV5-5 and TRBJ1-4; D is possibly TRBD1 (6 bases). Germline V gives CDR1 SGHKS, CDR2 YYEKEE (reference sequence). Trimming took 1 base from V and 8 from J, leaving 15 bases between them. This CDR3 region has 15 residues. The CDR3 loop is CASSLSRGGLEKLFF. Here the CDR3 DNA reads TGTGCCAGCAGCTTGTCTAGGGGGGGATTGGAAAAACTGTTTTTT.

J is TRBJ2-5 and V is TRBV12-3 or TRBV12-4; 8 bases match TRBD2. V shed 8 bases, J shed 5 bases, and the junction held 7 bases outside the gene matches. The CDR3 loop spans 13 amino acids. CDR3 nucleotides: TGTGCCAGCTCTTGGCGGGGGGAGGAGACCCAGTACTTC. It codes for CASSWRGEETQYF.

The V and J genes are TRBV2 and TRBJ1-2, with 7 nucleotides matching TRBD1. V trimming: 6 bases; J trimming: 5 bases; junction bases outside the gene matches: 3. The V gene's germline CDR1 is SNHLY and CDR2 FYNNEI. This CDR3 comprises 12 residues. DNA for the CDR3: TGTGCCAGCAGCGGGACAGCTTATGGCTACACCTTC. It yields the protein CASSGTAYGYTF.

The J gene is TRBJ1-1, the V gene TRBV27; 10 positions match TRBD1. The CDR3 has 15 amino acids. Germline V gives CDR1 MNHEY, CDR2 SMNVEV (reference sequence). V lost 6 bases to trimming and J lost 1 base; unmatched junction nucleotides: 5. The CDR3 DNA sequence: TGTGCCAGCAGACGGACAGGGGGGGCGAACACTGAAGCTTTCTTT. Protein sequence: CASRRTGGANTEAFF.

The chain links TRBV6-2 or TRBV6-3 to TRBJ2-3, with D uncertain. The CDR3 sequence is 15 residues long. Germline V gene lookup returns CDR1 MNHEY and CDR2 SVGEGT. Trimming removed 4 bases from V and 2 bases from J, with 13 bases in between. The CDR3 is CASSLGQAYTDTQYF. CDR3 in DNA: TGTGCCAGCAGTTTAGGTCAGGCCTACACAGATACGCAGTATTTT.

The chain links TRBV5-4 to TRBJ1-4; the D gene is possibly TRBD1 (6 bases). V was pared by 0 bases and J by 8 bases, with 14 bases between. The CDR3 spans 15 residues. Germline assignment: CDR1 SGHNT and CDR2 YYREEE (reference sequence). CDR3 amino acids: CASSLANRAVEKLFF. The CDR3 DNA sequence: TGTGCCAGCAGCTTGGCGAACAGGGCTGTGGAAAAACTGTTTTTT.